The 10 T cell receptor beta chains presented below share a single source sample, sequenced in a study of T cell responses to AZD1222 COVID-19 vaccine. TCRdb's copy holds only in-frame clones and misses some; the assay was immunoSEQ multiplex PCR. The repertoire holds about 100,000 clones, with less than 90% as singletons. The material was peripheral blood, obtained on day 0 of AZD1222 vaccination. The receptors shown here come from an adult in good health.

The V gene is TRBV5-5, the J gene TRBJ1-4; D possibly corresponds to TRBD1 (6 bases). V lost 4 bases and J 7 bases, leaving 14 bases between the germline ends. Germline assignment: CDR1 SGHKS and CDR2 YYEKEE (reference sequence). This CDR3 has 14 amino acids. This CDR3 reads CASSPSGGLEKLFF. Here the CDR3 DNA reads TGTGCCAGCAGCCCAAGTGGGGGGCTTGAAAAACTGTTTTTT.

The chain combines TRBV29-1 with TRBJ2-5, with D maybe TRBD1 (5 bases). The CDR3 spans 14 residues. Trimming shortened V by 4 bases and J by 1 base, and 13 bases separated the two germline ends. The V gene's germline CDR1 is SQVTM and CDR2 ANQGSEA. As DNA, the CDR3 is TGCAGCGTTGTCCAAACAGGCGGCCAAGAGACCCAGTACTTC. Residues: CSVVQTGGQETQYF.

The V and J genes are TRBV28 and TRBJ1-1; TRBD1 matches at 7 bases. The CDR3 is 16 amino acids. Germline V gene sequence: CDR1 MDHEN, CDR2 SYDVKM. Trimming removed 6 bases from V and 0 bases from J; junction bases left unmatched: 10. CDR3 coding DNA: TGTGCCAGCAGCCCAACATCAGACAGGGTGAACACTGAAGCTTTCTTT. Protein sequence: CASSPTSDRVNTEAFF.

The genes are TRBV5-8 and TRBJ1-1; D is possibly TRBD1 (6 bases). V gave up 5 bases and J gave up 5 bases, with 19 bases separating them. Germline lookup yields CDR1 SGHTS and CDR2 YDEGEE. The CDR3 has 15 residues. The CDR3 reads CASSQRGRQGTEAFF. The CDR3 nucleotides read TGTGCCAGCAGTCAAAGAGGCAGGCAGGGGACTGAAGCTTTCTTT.

CDR3 DNA: TGTGCCAGCAGGACAGGGGTTGGGGAGACCCAGTACTTC. This encodes CASRTGVGETQYF. The chain employs TRBV27 and TRBJ2-5, with 8 bases fitting TRBD1. The CDR3 runs to 13 residues. Germline V gene data show CDR1 as MNHEY and CDR2 as SMNVEV (reference sequence). V shed 6 bases, J shed 5 bases, and the junction held 5 bases outside the gene matches.

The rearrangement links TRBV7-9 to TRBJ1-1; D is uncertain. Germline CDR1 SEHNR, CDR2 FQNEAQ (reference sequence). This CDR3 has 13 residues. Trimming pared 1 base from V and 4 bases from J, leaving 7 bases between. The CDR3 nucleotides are TGTGCCAGCAGCTTAGGGGGTGCCACTGAAGCTTTCTTT. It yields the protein CASSLGGATEAFF.

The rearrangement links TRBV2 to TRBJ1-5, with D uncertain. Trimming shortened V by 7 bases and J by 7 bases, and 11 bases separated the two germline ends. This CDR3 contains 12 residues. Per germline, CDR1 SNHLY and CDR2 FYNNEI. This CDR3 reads CASIGRSQPQHF. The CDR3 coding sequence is TGTGCCAGCATCGGACGGTCCCAGCCCCAGCATTTT.

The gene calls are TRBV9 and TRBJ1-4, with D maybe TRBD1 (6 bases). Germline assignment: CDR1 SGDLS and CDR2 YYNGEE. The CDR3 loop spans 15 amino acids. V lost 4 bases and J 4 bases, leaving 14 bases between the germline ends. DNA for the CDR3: TGTGCCAGCAGCCAACAGGGACGGATTAATGAAAAACTGTTTTTT. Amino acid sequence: CASSQQGRINEKLFF.

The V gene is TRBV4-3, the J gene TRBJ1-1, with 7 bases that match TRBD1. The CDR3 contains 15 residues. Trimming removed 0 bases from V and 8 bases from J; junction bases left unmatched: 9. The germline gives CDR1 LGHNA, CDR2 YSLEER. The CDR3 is CASSQEARGTVEAFF. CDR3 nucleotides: TGCGCCAGCAGCCAAGAGGCAAGGGGGACAGTCGAAGCTTTCTTT.

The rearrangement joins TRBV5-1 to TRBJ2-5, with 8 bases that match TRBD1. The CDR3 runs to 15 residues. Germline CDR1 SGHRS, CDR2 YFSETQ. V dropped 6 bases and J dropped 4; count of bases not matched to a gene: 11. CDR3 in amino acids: CASTPLQGAGETQYF. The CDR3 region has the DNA TGCGCCAGCACCCCCCTGCAGGGGGCAGGAGAGACCCAGTACTTC.